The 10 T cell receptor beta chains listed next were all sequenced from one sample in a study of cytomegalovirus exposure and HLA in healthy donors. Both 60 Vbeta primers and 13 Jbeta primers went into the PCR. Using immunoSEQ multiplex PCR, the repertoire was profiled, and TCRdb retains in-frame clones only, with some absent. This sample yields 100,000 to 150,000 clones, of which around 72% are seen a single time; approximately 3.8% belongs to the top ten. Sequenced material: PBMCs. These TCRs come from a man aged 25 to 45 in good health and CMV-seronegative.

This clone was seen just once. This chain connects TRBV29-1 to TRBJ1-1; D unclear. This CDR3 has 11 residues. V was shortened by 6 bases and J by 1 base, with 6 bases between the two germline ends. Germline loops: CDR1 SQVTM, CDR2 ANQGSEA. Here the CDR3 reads CSVSRNTEAFF. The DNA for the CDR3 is TGCAGCGTCTCTCGGAACACTGAAGCTTTCTTT.

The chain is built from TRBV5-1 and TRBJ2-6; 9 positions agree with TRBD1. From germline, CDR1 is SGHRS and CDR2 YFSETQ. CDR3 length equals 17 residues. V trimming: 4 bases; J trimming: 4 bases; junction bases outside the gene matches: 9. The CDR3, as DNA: TGCGCCAGCAGCCCATCGGGACAGGGTGCCGGGGCCAACGTCCTGACTTTC. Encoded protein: CASSPSGQGAGANVLTF.

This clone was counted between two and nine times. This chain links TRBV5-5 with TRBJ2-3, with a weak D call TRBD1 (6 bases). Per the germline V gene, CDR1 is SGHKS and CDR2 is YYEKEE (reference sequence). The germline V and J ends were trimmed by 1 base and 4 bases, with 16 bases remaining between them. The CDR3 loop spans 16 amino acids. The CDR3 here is CASSLYITGSADTQYF. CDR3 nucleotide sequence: TGTGCCAGCAGCTTGTATATCACAGGGTCGGCAGATACGCAGTATTTT.

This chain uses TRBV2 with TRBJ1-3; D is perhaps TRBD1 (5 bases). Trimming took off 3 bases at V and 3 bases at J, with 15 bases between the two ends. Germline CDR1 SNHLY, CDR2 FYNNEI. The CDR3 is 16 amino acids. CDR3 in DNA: TGTGCCAGCAGTGAGGGGCCAGTGAGCTTTGGAAACACCATATATTTT. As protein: CASSEGPVSFGNTIYF. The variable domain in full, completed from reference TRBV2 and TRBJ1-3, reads EPEVTQTPSHQVTQMGQEVILRCVPISNHLYFYWYRQILGQKVEFLVSFYNNEISEKSEIFDDQFSVERPDGSNFTLKIRSTKLEDSAMYFCASSEGPVSFGNTIYFGEGSWLTVV.

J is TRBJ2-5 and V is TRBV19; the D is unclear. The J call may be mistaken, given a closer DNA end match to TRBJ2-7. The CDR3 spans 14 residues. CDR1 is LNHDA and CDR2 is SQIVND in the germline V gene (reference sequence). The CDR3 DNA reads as TGTGCCAGTAGTATGATCGGTTCCCCCTACGAGCAGTACTTC. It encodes CASSMIGSPYEQYF.

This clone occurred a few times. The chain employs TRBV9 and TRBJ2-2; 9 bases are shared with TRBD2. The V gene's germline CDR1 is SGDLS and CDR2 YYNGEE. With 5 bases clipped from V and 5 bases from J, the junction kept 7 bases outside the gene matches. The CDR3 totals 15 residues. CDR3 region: CASRVSGGRTGELFF. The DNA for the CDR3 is TGTGCCAGCAGAGTTAGCGGGGGTAGGACCGGGGAGCTGTTTTTT.

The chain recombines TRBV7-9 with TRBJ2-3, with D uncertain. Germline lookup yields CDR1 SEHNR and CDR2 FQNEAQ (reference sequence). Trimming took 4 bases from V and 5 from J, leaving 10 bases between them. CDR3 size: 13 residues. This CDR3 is CASSSRAGDTQYF. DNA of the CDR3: TGTGCCAGCAGCTCCCGAGCAGGAGATACGCAGTATTTT. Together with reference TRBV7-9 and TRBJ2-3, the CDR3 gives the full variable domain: DTGVSQNPRHKITKRGQNVTFRCDPISEHNRLYWYRQTLGQGPEFLTYFQNEAQLEKSRLLSDRFSAERPKGSFSTLEIQRTEQGDSAMYLCASSSRAGDTQYFGPGTRLTVL.

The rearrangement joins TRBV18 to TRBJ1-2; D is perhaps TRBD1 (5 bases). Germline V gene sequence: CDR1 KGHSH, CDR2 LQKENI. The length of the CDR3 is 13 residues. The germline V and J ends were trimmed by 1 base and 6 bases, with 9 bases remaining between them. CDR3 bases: TGTGCCAGCTCACCACTTACACAGGATGGCTACACCTTC. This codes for CASSPLTQDGYTF.

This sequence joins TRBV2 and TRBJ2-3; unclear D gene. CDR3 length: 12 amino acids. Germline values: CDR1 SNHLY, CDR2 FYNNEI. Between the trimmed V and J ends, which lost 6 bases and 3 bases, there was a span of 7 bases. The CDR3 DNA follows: TGTGCCAGCAGGAGCGAGACAGATACGCAGTATTTT. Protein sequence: CASRSETDTQYF.

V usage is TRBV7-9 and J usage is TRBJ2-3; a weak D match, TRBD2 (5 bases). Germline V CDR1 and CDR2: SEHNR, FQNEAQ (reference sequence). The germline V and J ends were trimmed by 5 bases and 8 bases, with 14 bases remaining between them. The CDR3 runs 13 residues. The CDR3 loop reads CASSPDSLATQYF. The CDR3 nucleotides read TGTGCCAGCAGCCCGGATAGTCTAGCTACGCAGTATTTT.